This T cell receptor (beta chain) was captured by sequencing in a study of cytomegalovirus exposure and HLA in healthy donors. General study points: Confirmation in vitro established that three CMV-associated chains were specific for CMV antigens. Both high specificity and high sensitivity reportedly marked the classifier's diagnosis of cytomegalovirus status. HLA alleles were associated with fewer than 20,000 TCR beta sequences in a later analysis at 0.05 false discovery rate.

Comment on this clone: Its antigen is currently unknown.

Researchers ran the PCR with 60 Vbeta and 13 Jbeta primers. Sequencing was performed with immunoSEQ multiplex PCR; in TCRdb, only in-frame clones are kept and a portion is missing. This sample yields some 170,000 clones, of which roughly four fifths are seen a single time; about 2.7% belongs to the top ten. The V segment lost 0 bases and the J segment 5 bases; nucleotides outside the gene matches: 1. The CDR3 runs to 14 residues. Germline V gene sequence: CDR1 SGDLS, CDR2 YYNGEE. Sequencing input: PBMCs. The chain combines TRBV9 with TRBJ2-3, with 9 nucleotides matching TRBD1. This sequence originates from a male donor in good health and CMV-seronegative. CDR3 region: CASSVVGQGDTQYF. The CDR3 nucleotides read TGTGCCAGCAGCGTAGTGGGACAGGGAGATACGCAGTATTTT.